The source of this TCR beta chain is a study of graft-versus-host responses after intestinal transplantation. Study details: Recipients had multivisceral, liver-intestinal, or isolated intestinal transplants. The study gave all recipients anti-thymocyte globulin induction, then tacrolimus and steroids for 2 to 3 years. The study, taken as a whole, reports: After transplant, early declines in HvG clones were associated with peak levels of circulating GvH clones.

As regards this clone: The antigen remains unidentified.

To release intraepithelial and lamina propria lymphocytes, the graft tissue was processed. Generated by immunoSEQ multiplex PCR, the TCRdb table keeps only in-frame clones and is missing some. The data contain about 9,600 clones, about 75% of them singletons. The sequenced sample was ileum tissue, obtained roughly 450 days after intestinal transplantation. The TCR sequence derives from a human patient who received an intestinal transplant, so some T cells may come from the graft donor.

CDR3 nucleotide sequence: TGCAGTGCTAGAGTTAGGAGGGCGCAGTACTTC. The encoded protein is CSARVRRAQYF. The chain uses TRBV20-1 and TRBJ2-5; D possibly corresponds to TRBD2 (6 bases). Trimming took 1 base from V and 11 from J, leaving 11 bases between them. Per the germline V gene, CDR1 is DFQATT and CDR2 is SNEGSKA (reference sequence). This CDR3 spans 11 amino acids.